Shown below are 10 T cell receptor beta chains from a single sample sequenced in a study of T cell changes during pregnancy in multiple sclerosis. TCRdb's table, derived via immunoSEQ multiplex PCR, lists solely in-frame clones and lacks some. The top ten hold more than 0.7% of the sample, which has under 35,000 clones, around 90% seen once. The material was CD4+ T cells from peripheral blood mononuclear cells, obtained in the first trimester of pregnancy. These TCRs come from a female donor with multiple sclerosis, enrolled in a pregnancy study.

V usage is TRBV5-6 and J usage is TRBJ1-1; 7 nucleotides match TRBD1. Germline V gene lookup returns CDR1 SGHDT and CDR2 YYEEEE. The CDR3 totals 14 residues. J was trimmed by 5 bases and V by 4 bases; bases with no gene match: 8. This chain's CDR3 is CASSPTGKGTEAFF. CDR3 in DNA: TGTGCCAGCAGCCCGACAGGGAAAGGGACTGAAGCTTTCTTT.

Notes on this clone: One junction end does not reproduce the germline sequence, and a read error may be involved. J is TRBJ1-2 and V is TRBV6-1; TRBD1 matches at 9 bases. The CDR3 spans 14 residues. Germline assignment: CDR1 MNHNS and CDR2 SASEGT. CDR3 loop: CTSSWDRVLYGYTF. In DNA, the CDR3 is TGTACCAGCAGTTGGGACAGGGTGCTCTATGGCTACACCTTC.

This chain uses TRBV2 with TRBJ1-4, with a weak D call TRBD1 (6 bases). Trimming took 7 bases from V and 3 from J, leaving 9 bases between them. This CDR3 is built from 13 residues. Germline CDR1 and CDR2: SNHLY and FYNNEI. CDR3 sequence reads: CASKDRANEKLFF. Here the CDR3 DNA reads TGTGCCAGCAAGGACAGAGCTAATGAAAAACTGTTTTTT.

This chain connects TRBV5-8 to TRBJ2-3; D unclear. CDR3 length: 14 residues. V was cut by 6 bases and J by 1 base, with 12 bases left in between. Germline CDR1 reads SGHTS; CDR2 reads YDEGEE. CDR3 nucleotide sequence: TGTGCCAGCACCCTGACATTACGCACAGATACGCAGTATTTT. It specifies CASTLTLRTDTQYF.

V gene TRBV6-6 combines with J gene TRBJ1-1; 7 bases are shared with TRBD1. The CDR3 sequence is 14 residues long. V dropped 5 bases and J dropped 2; count of bases not matched to a gene: 5. The germline CDR1 and CDR2 sequences are MNHNY and SVGAGI (reference sequence). In DNA, the CDR3 is TGTGCCAGCAGTCAGGGACAGACAAACACTGAAGCTTTCTTT. Translation gives CASSQGQTNTEAFF.

The chain combines TRBV5-1 with TRBJ1-2, with unresolved D. With 1 base removed from V and 5 bases from J, the gap between germline ends came to 12 bases. Germline CDR1 SGHRS, CDR2 YFSETQ. This CDR3 contains 14 residues. The CDR3 protein is CASSLRGQVYGYTF. In nucleotides, the CDR3 is TGCGCCAGCAGCTTGCGGGGTCAGGTATATGGCTACACCTTC.

J is TRBJ2-7 and V is TRBV5-1, with 9 positions matching TRBD1. Germline CDR1 SGHRS, CDR2 YFSETQ. Trimming at V came to 2 bases and at J to 4 bases, leaving 4 bases not matched to a gene. This CDR3 is 14 amino acids long. Here the CDR3 DNA reads TGCGCCAGCAGCTTAACAGGGGGCGGGTACGAGCAGTACTTC. Its translation: CASSLTGGGYEQYF.

V is TRBV10-1 and J is TRBJ2-5, with 9 bases identical to TRBD2. The V and J ends lost 2 bases and 6 bases, in that order; junction bases with no gene match: 10. The CDR3 is 16 residues long. Per germline, CDR1 WNHNN and CDR2 SYGVQD (reference sequence). CDR3 bases: TGCGCCAGCAGTGAGGCCGGGACTAGCAATATAAAGACCCAGTACTTC. As protein: CASSEAGTSNIKTQYF.

This rearrangement joins TRBV5-1 to TRBJ1-1, with 11 bases aligning to TRBD1. Per germline, CDR1 SGHRS and CDR2 YFSETQ. The CDR3 consists of 17 residues. With 0 bases clipped from V and 2 bases from J, the junction kept 6 bases outside the gene matches. The CDR3 sequence is CASSLGDRGRGNTEAFF. DNA of the CDR3: TGCGCCAGCAGCTTGGGGGACAGGGGGAGGGGTAACACTGAAGCTTTCTTT.

This clone was observed once. The rearrangement links TRBV28 to TRBJ2-5; 7 nucleotides match TRBD1. The CDR3 extends over 14 amino acids. The J segment lost 2 bases and the V segment lost 8 bases, leaving 8 bases of the junction unmatched. The germline V gene has CDR1 MDHEN and CDR2 SYDVKM. The chain's CDR3 is CASGDRVLQETQYF. The CDR3, as DNA: TGTGCCAGCGGAGACAGGGTACTACAAGAGACCCAGTACTTC. Full variable domain (remainder filled in from reference TRBV28 and TRBJ2-5): DVKVTQSSRYLVKRTGEKVFLECVQDMDHENMFWYRQDPGLGLRLIYFSYDVKMKEKGDIPEGYSVSREKKERFSLILESASTNQTSMYLCASGDRVLQETQYFGPGTRLLVL.